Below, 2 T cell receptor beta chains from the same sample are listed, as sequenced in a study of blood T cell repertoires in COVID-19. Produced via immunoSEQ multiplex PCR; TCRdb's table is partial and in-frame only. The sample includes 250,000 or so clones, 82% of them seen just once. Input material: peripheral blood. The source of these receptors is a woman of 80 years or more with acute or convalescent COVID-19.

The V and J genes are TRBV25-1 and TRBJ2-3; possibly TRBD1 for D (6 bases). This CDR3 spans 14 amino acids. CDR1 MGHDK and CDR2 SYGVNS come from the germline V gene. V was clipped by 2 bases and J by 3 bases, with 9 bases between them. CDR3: CASSEGGPTDTQYF. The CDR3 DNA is TGTGCCAGCAGTGAAGGGGGCCCAACAGATACGCAGTATTTT.

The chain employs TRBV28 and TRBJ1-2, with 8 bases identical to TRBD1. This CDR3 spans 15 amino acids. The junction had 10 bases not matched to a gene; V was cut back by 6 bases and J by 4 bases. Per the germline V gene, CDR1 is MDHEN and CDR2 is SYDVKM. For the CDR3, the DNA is TGTGCCAGCAGCTCCCCAGGACAGGGTCTCTATGGCTACACCTTC. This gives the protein CASSSPGQGLYGYTF.